Shown below are 17 T cell receptor beta chains from a single sample sequenced in a study of graft-versus-host responses after intestinal transplantation. This table comes from immunoSEQ multiplex PCR, and its TCRdb copy is limited to in-frame clones, with some not included. The table lists approximately 20,000 clones, approximately 92% of them singletons, with 43% in the top ten. The sequencing here drew on PBMCs, taken 262 days after intestinal transplant. The receptors were gathered from a human patient who received an intestinal transplant, so some T cells may come from the graft donor.

The V call is TRBV7-9, the J call TRBJ2-1, with TRBD1 matching 7 bases. This CDR3 comprises 14 residues. J lost 6 bases, V lost 2 bases, and 4 bases had no gene match. CDR1 SEHNR and CDR2 FQNEAQ come from the germline V gene (reference sequence). CDR3 loop: CASSLPGQLNEQFF. The CDR3, as DNA: TGTGCCAGCAGCTTACCGGGACAGCTCAATGAGCAGTTCTTC.

This clone was observed once. The J gene is TRBJ2-7, the V gene TRBV7-9; D ambiguous. V shed 3 bases and J shed 3 bases, with 6 bases lying between them. Germline-derived CDR1 and CDR2 are SEHNR and FQNEAQ (reference sequence). The CDR3 sequence is 12 residues long. The CDR3 region is CASSLMHYEQYF. CDR3 coding DNA: TGTGCCAGCAGCTTGATGCACTACGAGCAGTACTTC.

The CDR3 sequence is CASSLRETSSRTNEQFF. The CDR3 nucleotides are TGTGCCAGCAGTTTACGGGAGACTAGTAGTCGAACCAATGAGCAGTTCTTC. The rearrangement joins TRBV27 to TRBJ2-1, with a weak D call TRBD2 (6 bases). There are 17 residues in the CDR3. Germline V lookup: CDR1 MNHEY, CDR2 SMNVEV (reference sequence). Trimming stripped 2 bases from V and 6 bases from J, with 20 bases between.

This chain uses TRBV6-5 with TRBJ1-1; weak D call: TRBD1 (5 bases). The germline V gene has CDR1 MNHEY and CDR2 SVGAGI. The V end lost 3 bases, the J end lost 1 base, and 9 bases lay between the germline ends. This CDR3 has 14 residues. CDR3 sequence: CASSYSTANTEAFF. DNA for the CDR3: TGTGCCAGCAGTTATTCGACAGCGAACACTGAAGCTTTCTTT.

The rearrangement links TRBV10-3 to TRBJ1-4; maybe TRBD1 (6 bases). This CDR3 has 13 residues. V shed 11 bases and J shed 4 bases, with 14 bases lying between them. From germline, CDR1 is ENHRY and CDR2 SYGVKD. CDR3 DNA: TGTGCCGCTCAGGGGACTAGTAATGAAAAACTGTTTTTT. Translating it yields CAAQGTSNEKLFF.

The V gene is TRBV11-3, the J gene TRBJ2-1; 9 bases are a match to TRBD2. The ends lost 0 bases at V and 0 bases at J; junction bases unmatched: 3. Per the germline V gene, CDR1 is SGHNT and CDR2 is YENEEA. The CDR3 consists of 17 residues. CDR3 protein: CASSLDGAGGSYNEQFF. DNA for the CDR3: TGTGCCAGCAGCTTAGACGGAGCGGGAGGCTCCTACAATGAGCAGTTCTTC.

This clone was picked up one time. This chain connects TRBV4-1 to TRBJ1-5; possibly TRBD1 for D (6 bases). Trimming stripped 0 bases from V and 1 base from J, with 16 bases between. The CDR3 extends over 18 amino acids. CDR1 and CDR2 (germline): MGHRA, YSYEKL. The CDR3 bases are TGCGCCAGCAGCCAAGATAGGGCCCATCAGGGGAGCAATCAGCCCCAGCATTTT. This translates into CASSQDRAHQGSNQPQHF.

The chain uses TRBV7-9 and TRBJ2-7; 7 bases are shared with TRBD1. The germline gives CDR1 SEHNR, CDR2 FQNEAQ (reference sequence). The CDR3 has 13 residues. V shed 3 bases and J 7 bases; nucleotides not matched to a gene: 6. The CDR3 reads CASSLGDSLEQYF. The CDR3 DNA reads TGTGCCAGCAGCTTGGGGGACAGCCTAGAGCAGTACTTC.

The chain links TRBV30 to TRBJ1-5; D call uncertain. This CDR3 region has 11 residues. CDR1 is GTSNPN and CDR2 is SVGIG in the germline V gene (reference sequence). The ends were cut back, 1 base at V and 5 bases at J, with 3 bases in the middle. The CDR3 DNA sequence: TGTGCCTGGAGTGCGGATCAGCCCCAGCATTTT. Encoded protein: CAWSADQPQHF.

This sequence joins TRBV19 and TRBJ1-1, with D possibly TRBD1 on 5 matching bases. Germline V lookup: CDR1 LNHDA, CDR2 SQIVND (reference sequence). With 1 base removed from V and 4 bases from J, the gap between germline ends came to 7 bases. The CDR3 runs to 13 residues. The CDR3 DNA reads as TGTGCCAGTAGTATAGGGGGCGGCACTGAAGCTTTCTTT. Encoded protein: CASSIGGGTEAFF. The variable domain in full, completed from reference TRBV19 and TRBJ1-1, reads DGGITQSPKYLFRKEGQNVTLSCEQNLNHDAMYWYRQDPGQGLRLIYYSQIVNDFQKGDIAEGYSVSREKKESFPLTVTSAQKNPTAFYLCASSIGGGTEAFFGQGTRLTVV.

The genes are TRBV6-5 and TRBJ1-1; possibly TRBD1 for D (5 bases). CDR1 is MNHEY and CDR2 is SVGAGI in the germline V gene. Trimming shortened V by 5 bases and J by 1 base, and 14 bases separated the two germline ends. This CDR3 spans 15 amino acids. The CDR3 DNA reads as TGTGCCAGCAGTCTTTCGGGACTCCAGAACACTGAAGCTTTCTTT. It codes for CASSLSGLQNTEAFF.

The rearrangement links TRBV6-1 to TRBJ2-5; D not certain. V was pared by 1 base and J by 5 bases, with 5 bases between. Germline lookup yields CDR1 MNHNS and CDR2 SASEGT. This CDR3 comprises 12 residues. CDR3 nucleotide sequence: TGTGCCAGCAGTGAAGATTTCGAGACCCAGTACTTC. It encodes CASSEDFETQYF.

CDR3 sequence (DNA): TGTGCCAGCACCCGTCTAGCGGGAGGGCCTTACAATGAGCAGTTCTTC. Protein sequence: CASTRLAGGPYNEQFF. The chain links TRBV5-4 to TRBJ2-1; TRBD2 matches 12 bases. Germline CDR1 is SGHNT and CDR2 is YYREEE (reference sequence). The CDR3 sequence is 16 residues long. Trimming cost V 6 bases and J 4 bases; bases outside gene matches: 8. Using reference TRBV5-4 and TRBJ2-1 for the parts outside the CDR3, the full variable domain is ETGVTQSPTHLIKTRGQQVTLRCSSQSGHNTVSWYQQALGQGPQFIFQYYREEENGRGNFPPRFSGLQFPNYSSELNVNALELDDSALYLCASTRLAGGPYNEQFFGPGTRLTVL.

The chain has TRBV6-6 and TRBJ1-1, with TRBD1 as a possible D gene (5 bases). Germline CDR1 and CDR2: MNHNY and SVGAGI (reference sequence). CDR3 length equals 14 residues. V was cut by 3 bases and J by 1 base, with 9 bases left in between. The DNA of the CDR3 is TGTGCCAGCAGTTATCAGGGTGCGAACACTGAAGCTTTCTTT. Residues: CASSYQGANTEAFF.

The rearrangement links TRBV6-4 to TRBJ2-2, with D possibly TRBD2 on 5 matching bases. Trimming removed 2 bases at V and 1 base at J, with 14 bases between. The CDR3 contains 17 residues. The germline gives CDR1 MRHNA, CDR2 SNTAGT. The CDR3 is CASSDDPILENTGELFF. The CDR3 nucleotides are TGTGCCAGCAGTGACGACCCGATACTAGAGAACACCGGGGAGCTGTTTTTT.

The chain uses TRBV7-9 and TRBJ2-7; D ambiguous. The CDR3 consists of 13 residues. The germline V gene has CDR1 SEHNR and CDR2 FQNEAQ (reference sequence). The V gene lost 1 base and the J gene lost 5 bases, with 9 bases spanning the gap. CDR3 residues: CASSLERTHEQYF. Here the CDR3 DNA reads TGTGCCAGCAGCTTAGAGCGTACTCACGAGCAGTACTTC. Full variable domain (remainder filled in from reference TRBV7-9 and TRBJ2-7): DTGVSQNPRHKITKRGQNVTFRCDPISEHNRLYWYRQTLGQGPEFLTYFQNEAQLEKSRLLSDRFSAERPKGSFSTLEIQRTEQGDSAMYLCASSLERTHEQYFGPGTRLTVT.

V usage is TRBV29-1 and J usage is TRBJ2-3; 9 positions match TRBD2. Per the germline V gene, CDR1 is SQVTM and CDR2 is ANQGSEA. This CDR3 contains 13 residues. Unmatched junction bases numbered 3, after V lost 6 bases and J lost 2 bases. As DNA, the CDR3 is TGCAGCGTGGGACTAGCCCTCACAGATACGCAGTATTTT. Translating it yields CSVGLALTDTQYF.